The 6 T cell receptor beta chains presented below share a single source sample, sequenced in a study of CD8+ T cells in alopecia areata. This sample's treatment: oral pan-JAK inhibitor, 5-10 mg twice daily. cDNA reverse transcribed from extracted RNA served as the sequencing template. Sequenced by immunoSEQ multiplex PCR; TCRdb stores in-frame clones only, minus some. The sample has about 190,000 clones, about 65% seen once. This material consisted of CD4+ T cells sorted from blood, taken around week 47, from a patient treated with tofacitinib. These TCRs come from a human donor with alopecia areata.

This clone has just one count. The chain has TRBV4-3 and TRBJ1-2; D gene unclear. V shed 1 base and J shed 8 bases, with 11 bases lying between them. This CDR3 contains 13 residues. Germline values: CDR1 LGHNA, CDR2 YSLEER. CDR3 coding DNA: TGCGCCAGCAGCCAAGTTAACGGCGAGGGCTACACCTTC. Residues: CASSQVNGEGYTF.

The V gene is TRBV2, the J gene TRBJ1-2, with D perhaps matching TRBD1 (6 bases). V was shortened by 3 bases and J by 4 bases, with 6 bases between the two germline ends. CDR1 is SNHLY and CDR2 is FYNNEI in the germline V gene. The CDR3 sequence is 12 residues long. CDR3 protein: CASSEGAYGYTF. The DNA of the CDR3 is TGTGCCAGCAGTGAGGGGGCCTATGGCTACACCTTC. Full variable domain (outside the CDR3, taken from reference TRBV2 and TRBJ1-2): EPEVTQTPSHQVTQMGQEVILRCVPISNHLYFYWYRQILGQKVEFLVSFYNNEISEKSEIFDDQFSVERPDGSNFTLKIRSTKLEDSAMYFCASSEGAYGYTFGSGTRLTVV.

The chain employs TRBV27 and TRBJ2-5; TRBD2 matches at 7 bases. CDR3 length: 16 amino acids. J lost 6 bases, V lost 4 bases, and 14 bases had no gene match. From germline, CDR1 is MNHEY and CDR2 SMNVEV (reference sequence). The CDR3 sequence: CASSSYYLGEGQTQYF. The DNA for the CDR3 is TGTGCCAGCAGTTCCTACTACCTGGGGGAGGGACAGACCCAGTACTTC.

As DNA, the CDR3 is TGTGCCTGGAGTGTATGGGGGGACAGGACCGCCACTGAAGCTTTCTTT. Protein sequence: CAWSVWGDRTATEAFF. This sequence joins TRBV30 and TRBJ1-1; TRBD1 matches 8 bases. Per the germline V gene, CDR1 is GTSNPN and CDR2 is SVGIG (reference sequence). CDR3 size: 16 residues. The V and J ends lost 0 bases and 4 bases, in that order; junction bases with no gene match: 10.

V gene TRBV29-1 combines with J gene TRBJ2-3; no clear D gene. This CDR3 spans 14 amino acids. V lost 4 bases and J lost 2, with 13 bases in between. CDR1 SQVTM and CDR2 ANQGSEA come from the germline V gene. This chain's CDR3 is CSVGDGPYTDTQYF. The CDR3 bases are TGCAGCGTTGGGGATGGGCCCTACACAGATACGCAGTATTTT.

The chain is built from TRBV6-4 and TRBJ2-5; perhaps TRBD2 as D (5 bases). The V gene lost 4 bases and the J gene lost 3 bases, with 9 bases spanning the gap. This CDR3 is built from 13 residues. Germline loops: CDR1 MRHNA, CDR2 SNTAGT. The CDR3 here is CASSVGEKETQYF. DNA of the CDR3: TGTGCCAGCAGTGTGGGAGAAAAAGAGACCCAGTACTTC.